Given below is one T cell receptor (beta chain) in context. Its target antigen remains unknown. No base quality information exists; no much larger clone differs at one position. During colonoscopy, one to two pinch biopsies were obtained from the rectum for research. The control children had a colonoscopy because IBD was suspected, showed normal endoscopy both macroscopically and histologically, and did not receive an IBD diagnosis during the next year. Rectal biopsies were digested with proteinase K before DNA isolation. The Wizard kit (Promega) was used to extract genomic DNA from the blood and intestinal samples. The CDR3 sequence holds 13 residues, the cysteine and phenylalanine included. Only the CDR3 region is kept as DNA, spanning 39 bases read in frame from base 1. V is cut by 4 bases and J by 1 base, and the space between the germline ends is 7 bases. Based on the germline V gene (reference sequence), the CDR1 and CDR2 sequences are LNHDA and SQIVND.

The data derive from a study of pediatric ulcerative colitis (dated by TCRdb to about 2019). In the study overall: From about ten newly diagnosed, treatment-naive pediatric ulcerative colitis patients and four non-IBD control children, paired blood and rectal samples were collected. Beyond this particular receptor, the publication reports: Compared with controls, ulcerative colitis patients showed significantly higher autologous blood-rectal clonal overlap, a finding that suggests increased T cell trafficking to inflamed tissue. Features of the rectal repertoire distinguished controls, mild-moderate colitis patients and acute severe colitis patients, and in acute severe colitis, rectal diversity was reduced because of clonal expansions. Because repertoires were derived from total lymphocyte DNA, patterns in rare subsets such as regulatory T cells may not have been reflected. For technical reasons, the blood samples of a couple of patients yielded substantially fewer templates, so those samples were excluded from the blood-rectal overlap analysis. T cells from blood may have been included in the rectal pinch biopsies, particularly in patients with overt colitis. The healthy control group was small, consisting of only four individuals. A couple of rectal CDR3 clonotypes were found in every ulcerative colitis patient but in no control.

Rearranged CDR3 beta regions were amplified from genomic DNA with multiplex V and J primers using the immunoSEQ TRB Survey service. To keep sequencing depth the same across samples, survey-level depth of up to 500,000 reads per sample was applied. Libraries were purified and pooled, and sequencing was performed on Illumina technology. The paper's data handling went like this. immunoSEQ online tools were used for productive clonality, sample overlap, pairwise scatters, CDR3 beta length, V/D/J gene usage and productiveness. Calculated diversity was defined as the number of unique rearrangements divided by total templates, multiplied by 100, and Shannon and Simpson indices were computed as well. Z-score normalized data were analyzed by principal component analysis with the R prcomp function and the ggbiplot package. Morisita's index was used to measure clonal overlap between blood and rectum within each subject. In TCRdb, the immuneACCESS table is reduced to in-frame sequences with V and J assigned. These tables do not hold every clone; where another copy was compared, an unresolved V gene accounts for under half, and the others remain unexplained. The V and J calls and clone size were taken over from that table, and D and trimming were inferred from the DNA. This sample comprises around 12,000 clones, around 77% of them detected only once. Of the sample, roughly 4.7% falls within the top ten clones.

The sequence derives from a boy aged 5 to 17 who was a control in a study of pediatric ulcerative colitis. The sample consisted of gut tissue. Rearrangement joined TRBV19 to TRBJ1-1, with no confidently assigned D gene. CDR3 loop: CASSTRQNTEAFF. The DNA is TGTGCCAGTAGTACCCGACAGAACACTGAAGCTTTCTTT.